What follows are 30 T cell receptor beta chains derived from one specimen sequenced in a study of blood T cell repertoires in COVID-19. The protocol was immunoSEQ multiplex PCR, while the TCRdb copy is restricted to in-frame clones and leaves out a portion. The data show about 110,000 clones, approximately 85% seen once. Material for sequencing was peripheral blood. These receptors all come from a human donor in a cohort sampled during active COVID-19.

This rearrangement joins TRBV6-6 to TRBJ2-1; 7 positions agree with TRBD1. CDR3 length equals 15 residues. J lost 7 bases, V lost 5 bases, and 11 bases had no gene match. The germline V gene encodes CDR1 MNHNY and CDR2 SVGAGI (reference sequence). This CDR3 is CASSPWQGDSNEQFF. DNA of the CDR3: TGTGCCAGCAGTCCATGGCAGGGGGATTCAAATGAGCAGTTCTTC.

The chain has TRBV21-1 and TRBJ1-2; the D segment call TRBD1 is taken from the table without a DNA check. TRBV21-1 is shown as a pseudogene. The CDR3 sequence is 19 residues long. The CDR3 DNA is TGTGCCAGCAGCCCTAAGAGGGCCGACAGGGTGAGGATGAACTATGGCTACACCTTC. Amino acid sequence: CASSPKRADRVRMNYGYTF.

This clone was found once. This sequence joins TRBV2 and TRBJ2-2, with D perhaps matching TRBD2 (6 bases). This CDR3 spans 14 amino acids. Trimming removed 5 bases from V and 6 bases from J, with 13 bases in between. From germline, CDR1 is SNHLY and CDR2 FYNNEI. This CDR3 is CASSSMTSSGELFF. The CDR3 coding sequence is TGTGCCAGCAGTTCCATGACTAGTTCCGGGGAGCTGTTTTTT.

The chain joins TRBV6-5 to TRBJ1-5, with 8 bases lining up with TRBD1. The CDR3 extends over 14 amino acids. V lost 6 bases and J lost 4; bases outside the gene matches: 5. Germline CDR1 is MNHEY and CDR2 is SVGAGI. DNA for the CDR3: TGTGCCAGCAGGGGGACAGGCCTAAATCAGCCCCAGCATTTT. It translates to CASRGTGLNQPQHF.

The V call is TRBV5-5, the J call TRBJ1-1; a weak D match, TRBD1 (5 bases). The CDR3 extends over 14 amino acids. Germline values: CDR1 SGHKS, CDR2 YYEKEE (reference sequence). V was pared by 4 bases and J by 5 bases, with 15 bases between. The CDR3 DNA is TGTGCCAGCAGCCGGGAGGGGTGGGGGACTGAAGCTTTCTTT. This encodes CASSREGWGTEAFF. The whole variable domain, remainder taken from reference TRBV5-5 and TRBJ1-1, is DAGVTQSPTHLIKTRGQQVTLRCSPISGHKSVSWYQQVLGQGPQFIFQYYEKEERGRGNFPDRFSARQFPNYSSELNVNALLLGDSALYLCASSREGWGTEAFFGQGTRLTVV.

The chain is built from TRBV19 and TRBJ1-2, with 9 bases matching TRBD1. CDR3 size: 12 residues. V was pared by 6 bases and J by 6 bases, with 2 bases of the junction left unmatched. Germline loops: CDR1 LNHDA, CDR2 SQIVND (reference sequence). The CDR3 bases are TGTGCCAGTAGATGGGACAGGGATGGCTACACCTTC. Encoded protein: CASRWDRDGYTF.

The V call is TRBV4-1, the J call TRBJ2-5; 14 bases line up with TRBD2. After removal of 1 base from V and 3 bases from J, the junction contained 7 bases not matched to a gene. The CDR3 extends over 18 amino acids. The germline gives CDR1 MGHRA, CDR2 YSYEKL. The CDR3 loop is CASSQGLAGGISKETQYF. CDR3 DNA sequence: TGCGCCAGCAGCCAAGGACTAGCGGGAGGGATTTCGAAAGAGACCCAGTACTTC.

The rearrangement links TRBV2 to TRBJ1-5; 7 bases map to TRBD1. Per germline, CDR1 SNHLY and CDR2 FYNNEI. This CDR3 is 14 amino acids long. J was trimmed by 6 bases and V by 3 bases; bases with no gene match: 5. CDR3 in DNA: TGTGCCAGCAGTGATCCAGGGGGAGGTCAGCCCCAGCATTTT. Its translation: CASSDPGGGQPQHF.

In this sample, this clone turned up once. This chain links TRBV28 with TRBJ2-3; a possible D gene is TRBD2 (5 bases). V lost 4 bases to trimming and J lost 4 bases, with 21 bases between them. Germline CDR1 is MDHEN and CDR2 is SYDVKM. The CDR3 is 17 residues long. In DNA, the CDR3 is TGTGCCAGCAGTTCCCCCAGCGAGAGGGCCGGGGCAGATACGCAGTATTTT. Its translation: CASSSPSERAGADTQYF.

The chain combines TRBV19 with TRBJ2-5; 7 bases agree with TRBD1. Losses at the gene ends were 6 bases for V and 5 bases for J; bases not matched to a gene: 9. CDR1 LNHDA and CDR2 SQIVND come from the germline V gene (reference sequence). CDR3 length equals 14 residues. The CDR3 coding sequence is TGTGCCAGTAGCACGAGACAGGGTGGCGAGACCCAGTACTTC. The encoded protein is CASSTRQGGETQYF.

V is TRBV4-1 and J is TRBJ2-7; possibly TRBD2 for D (5 bases). V lost 4 bases to trimming and J lost 6 bases, with 22 bases between them. Per the germline V gene, CDR1 is MGHRA and CDR2 is YSYEKL. The CDR3 has 16 amino acids. CDR3 region: CASSRLIVSGRIEQYF. In nucleotides, the CDR3 is TGCGCCAGCAGCCGATTGATTGTGTCGGGGAGAATCGAGCAGTACTTC.

The rearrangement uses TRBV4-3 and TRBJ1-1; D is unclear. This CDR3 is 13 amino acids long. CDR1 and CDR2 (germline): LGHNA, YSLEER. V was pared by 1 base and J by 5 bases, with 8 bases between. CDR3 sequence (DNA): TGCGCCAGCAGCCAAGCCGGGGAGACTGAAGCTTTCTTT. Protein: CASSQAGETEAFF.

This clone came up many times. The chain employs TRBV7-2 and TRBJ1-2; D unclear. The CDR3 length is 14 residues. V was cut by 0 bases and J by 5 bases, with 10 bases left in between. CDR1 and CDR2 (germline): SGHTA, FQGNSA. CDR3 loop: CASSLAPGGYGYTF. In nucleotides, the CDR3 is TGTGCCAGCAGCTTAGCCCCAGGTGGATATGGCTACACCTTC. Using reference TRBV7-2 and TRBJ1-2 for the parts outside the CDR3, the full variable domain is GAGVSQSPSNKVTEKGKDVELRCDPISGHTALYWYRQSLGQGLEFLIYFQGNSAPDKSGLPSDRFSAERTGGSVSTLTIQRTQQEDSAVYLCASSLAPGGYGYTFGSGTRLTVV.

The chain links TRBV2 to TRBJ2-3, with TRBD2 matching 7 bases. Looked up from germline, CDR1 is SNHLY and CDR2 is FYNNEI. The J segment lost 4 bases and the V segment lost 7 bases, leaving 8 bases of the junction unmatched. The CDR3 covers 14 residues. CDR3 amino acids: CASTYSGTADTQYF. CDR3 sequence (DNA): TGTGCCAGCACTTACAGCGGGACGGCAGATACGCAGTATTTT.

The rearrangement links TRBV24-1 to TRBJ2-2, with TRBD2 as a possible D gene (5 bases). Per the germline V gene, CDR1 is KGHDR and CDR2 is SFDVKD. Trimming left V 5 bases short and J 5 bases short, with 17 bases between. This CDR3 region has 16 residues. CDR3 in amino acids: CATSAPRPSGTGELFF. In DNA form, the CDR3 reads TGTGCCACCAGTGCTCCCAGGCCCTCGGGGACCGGGGAGCTGTTTTTT.

This chain connects TRBV7-8 to TRBJ2-7; the match to TRBD1 covers 7 bases. Trimming cost V 2 bases and J 3 bases; bases outside gene matches: 7. This CDR3 has 15 residues. Germline V gene sequence: CDR1 SGHVS, CDR2 FQNEAQ. CDR3 in amino acids: CASSLWGQSFYEQYF. The DNA for the CDR3 is TGTGCCAGCAGCTTATGGGGACAGTCCTTCTACGAGCAGTACTTC.

The chain links TRBV3-1 (or the pseudogene TRBV3-2) to TRBJ1-1, with unresolved D. With 3 bases removed from V and 7 bases from J, the gap between germline ends came to 9 bases. CDR1 and CDR2 (germline): LGHDT, YNNKEL (reference sequence). The CDR3 contains 12 residues. The CDR3 region is CASSQGGYEAFF. The DNA of the CDR3 is TGTGCCAGCAGCCAGGGAGGGTATGAAGCTTTCTTT.

This clone was found a few times. The chain links TRBV6-6 to TRBJ2-1; TRBD2 aligns across 7 bases. With V trimmed by 10 bases and J by 1 base, 4 bases remained unmatched. CDR1 and CDR2 from the germline V gene are MNHNY and SVGAGI (reference sequence). The CDR3 has 13 amino acids. The CDR3 sequence: CATAAGSYNEQFF. CDR3 DNA: TGTGCCACAGCAGCGGGGTCCTACAATGAGCAGTTCTTC.

V is TRBV7-2 and J is TRBJ1-1; no clear D. Looked up from germline, CDR1 is SGHTA and CDR2 is FQGNSA. The CDR3 runs 14 residues. V lost 2 bases to trimming and J lost 8 bases, with 15 bases between them. CDR3 in DNA: TGTGCCAGCAGCTTAAGCTTTGGAAGGAGAGAAGCTTTCTTT. Its protein product is CASSLSFGRREAFF.

The chain uses TRBV14 and TRBJ2-1, with 9 bases matching TRBD2. Losses at the gene ends were 4 bases for V and 5 bases for J; bases not matched to a gene: 6. From germline, CDR1 is SGHDN and CDR2 FVKESK. The CDR3 is 15 amino acids. The CDR3 is CASSLIAGANNEQFF. The CDR3 DNA follows: TGTGCCAGCAGCCTAATAGCGGGAGCGAACAATGAGCAGTTCTTC.

V usage is TRBV5-1 and J usage is TRBJ1-4; D remains ambiguous. The CDR3 spans 16 residues. Per the germline V gene, CDR1 is SGHRS and CDR2 is YFSETQ. Deletions cut 2 bases from V and 0 bases from J, with 11 bases between. The CDR3 is CASSFGAFSTNEKLFF. CDR3 in DNA: TGCGCCAGCAGCTTTGGAGCCTTTTCAACTAATGAAAAACTGTTTTTT.

V gene TRBV28 combines with J gene TRBJ1-4, with 7 bases aligning to TRBD1. Trimming at V came to 6 bases and at J to 5 bases, leaving 3 bases not matched to a gene. Germline CDR1 MDHEN, CDR2 SYDVKM. The CDR3 contains 13 residues. CDR3 nucleotide sequence: TGTGCCAGCAGGGACAGGAGCAATGAAAAACTGTTTTTT. This sequence encodes CASRDRSNEKLFF.

This rearrangement joins TRBV5-4 to TRBJ2-7; D perhaps matches TRBD2 (6 bases). The CDR3 spans 13 residues. Germline CDR1 is SGHNT and CDR2 is YYREEE (reference sequence). The ends were cut back, 4 bases at V and 3 bases at J, with 11 bases in the middle. The CDR3: CASSPGGDYEQYF. CDR3 bases: TGTGCCAGCAGCCCAGGAGGGGACTACGAGCAGTACTTC.

This chain connects TRBV30 to TRBJ2-2; tentatively, D is TRBD1 (5 bases). The CDR3 sequence is 16 residues long. The V end was cut by 1 base, the J end by 3 bases, with 15 bases between. Germline values: CDR1 GTSNPN, CDR2 SVGIG (reference sequence). The CDR3 bases are TGTGCCTGGAGTGAGGACAACCTCTCGTACACCGGGGAGCTGTTTTTT. Translated: CAWSEDNLSYTGELFF. The full variable domain, completed using reference TRBV30 and TRBJ2-2, is SQTIHQWPATLVQPVGSPLSLECTVEGTSNPNLYWYRQAAGRGLQLLFYSVGIGQISSEVPQNLSASRPQDRQFILSSKKLLLSDSGFYLCAWSEDNLSYTGELFFGEGSRLTVL.

The rearrangement links TRBV9 to TRBJ2-6; tentative D call: TRBD2 (6 bases). The CDR3 runs 16 residues. CDR1 SGDLS and CDR2 YYNGEE come from the germline V gene. V was cut by 3 bases and J by 2 bases, with 12 bases left in between. The CDR3 DNA follows: TGTGCCAGCAGCGGGAGGGACGCACCTGGGGCCAACGTCCTGACTTTC. Protein product: CASSGRDAPGANVLTF.

The J gene is TRBJ2-1, the V gene TRBV27; D may be TRBD2 (5 bases). Trimming shortened V by 2 bases and J by 5 bases, and 13 bases separated the two germline ends. This CDR3 is built from 15 residues. The germline V gene encodes CDR1 MNHEY and CDR2 SMNVEV (reference sequence). CDR3 sequence reads: CASSLASGLNNEQFF. The CDR3 nucleotides are TGTGCCAGCAGTTTAGCAAGCGGCCTCAACAATGAGCAGTTCTTC.

This clone has only a few counts. This chain connects TRBV5-1 to TRBJ1-1, with 9 nucleotides matching TRBD1. The CDR3 spans 15 residues. J gave up 1 base and V 9 bases, and 10 bases lay outside the gene matches. Per germline, CDR1 SGHRS and CDR2 YFSETQ. CDR3 region: CATKPSGQGNTEAFF. The CDR3 coding sequence is TGCGCCACCAAGCCGTCGGGACAGGGGAACACTGAAGCTTTCTTT.

The rearrangement links TRBV6-5 to TRBJ2-7, with 13 bases fitting TRBD2. V was clipped by 6 bases and J by 2 bases; unmatched bases: 4. This CDR3 spans 15 amino acids. CDR1 and CDR2 from the germline V gene are MNHEY and SVGAGI. The CDR3 is CASRPGLAGAYEQYF. The CDR3 coding sequence is TGTGCCAGCAGGCCTGGACTAGCGGGAGCCTACGAGCAGTACTTC.

The rearrangement links TRBV21-1 to TRBJ1-1; the DNA was not compared with TRBD1, the D call given in the table. TRBV21-1 is a listed pseudogene. The CDR3 is made up of 15 amino acids. CDR3 nucleotide sequence: TGTGCCAGCAGCAAAACGGCAGGGTTGAACACTGAAGCTTTCTTT. Encoded protein: CASSKTAGLNTEAFF.

The rearrangement joins TRBV19 to TRBJ2-3; a weak D match, TRBD2 (6 bases). The V end was cut by 3 bases, the J end by 7 bases, with 11 bases between. The CDR3 sequence is 13 residues long. Germline V CDR1 and CDR2: LNHDA, SQIVND (reference sequence). CDR3 in amino acids: CASSIAGYNTQYF. CDR3 nucleotide sequence: TGTGCCAGTAGTATCGCGGGGTATAATACGCAGTATTTT.